These 14 T cell receptor beta chains were all obtained from the same sample, sequenced in a study of CD8 T cells in cerebrospinal fluid in Alzheimer's disease. Using the 10x single-cell sequencing reads, TCRdb records one entry per CDR3 protein without DNA. The sample has under 1,500 distinct CDR3 sequences. Sequencing was done on a sample of cerebrospinal fluid. The receptors stem from a human donor with mild cognitive impairment.

In terms of frequency, this clonotype is medium-sized. J is TRBJ1-1 and V is TRBV5-5; TCRdb designates TRBD1, a call that cannot be tested without DNA. Germline V gives CDR1 SGHKS, CDR2 YYEKEE (reference sequence). CDR3 size: 14 residues. CDR3 sequence reads: CASRRQTGNTEAFF.

This clonotype ranks as medium-sized (0.01 to 0.1%) in terms of frequency. The chain has TRBV4-2 and TRBJ2-7; lacking DNA, the TRBD2 call made by TCRdb goes unchecked. The CDR3 length is 15 residues. CDR1 is LGHNA, CDR2 YNFKEQ, per germline. This chain's CDR3 is CASSQDLAGAYEQYF.

Considering frequency, this clonotype is medium-sized (0.01 to 0.1%). The genes are TRBV12-3 or TRBV12-4 and TRBJ2-3; TCRdb selects TRBD2, and the lack of DNA leaves this call unchecked. The CDR3 is made up of 16 amino acids. CDR3 amino acids: CASRLGRDLYTDTQYF.

The chain is built from TRBV6-2 or TRBV6-3 and TRBJ2-7; TCRdb lists TRBD1, though no DNA is available to test this call. This CDR3 is built from 14 residues. Looked up from germline, CDR1 is MNHEY and CDR2 is SVGEGT. The CDR3 loop reads CASSYSFGTYEQYF.

This clonotype is called large (0.1 to 1%) based on its frequency. The chain uses TRBV27 and TRBJ1-1; the D call from TCRdb, TRBD1, cannot be confirmed without DNA. Germline CDR1 reads MNHEY; CDR2 reads SMNVEV (reference sequence). The CDR3 is made up of 17 amino acids. CDR3 in amino acids: CASSRPPGQGFYTEAFF.

In terms of frequency, this clonotype is medium-sized. The chain recombines TRBV11-2 with TRBJ2-3; the TCRdb D gene call, TRBD1, has no DNA to confirm it. This CDR3 contains 15 residues. From germline, CDR1 is SGHAT and CDR2 FQNNGV. The CDR3 loop is CASSQRTARTDTQYF.

This chain joins TRBV10-3 and TRBJ2-3; TCRdb's assignment of TRBD2 cannot be checked, as there is no DNA. The CDR3 is made up of 15 amino acids. Looked up from germline, CDR1 is ENHRY and CDR2 is SYGVKD. This CDR3 is CAISDVLDPADTQYF.

J is TRBJ2-1 and V is TRBV6-6; TCRdb calls TRBD1, which cannot be checked without DNA. CDR1 and CDR2 from the germline V gene are MNHNY and SVGAGI (reference sequence). This CDR3 contains 17 residues. CDR3 loop: CASSPREWGVMHNEQFF.

By frequency, this clonotype is medium-sized. The chain joins TRBV2 to TRBJ1-2. The CDR3 runs to 15 residues. Germline CDR1 reads SNHLY; CDR2 reads FYNNEI. The CDR3 is CASSEGGASNYGYTF.

This clonotype is classed as medium-sized by frequency. The rearrangement uses TRBV12-3 or TRBV12-4 and TRBJ2-1; the D call from TCRdb, TRBD1, cannot be confirmed without DNA. The CDR3 consists of 15 residues. CDR3: CASSRRTGGEGEQFF.

The V and J genes are TRBV12-3 or TRBV12-4 and TRBJ1-2. This CDR3 is built from 16 residues. The CDR3 reads CASSFGLTGKVHGYTF.

The chain couples TRBV2 to TRBJ2-1; TCRdb lists TRBD1, though no DNA is available to test this call. The CDR3 has 11 amino acids. Germline-derived CDR1 and CDR2 are SNHLY and FYNNEI. This chain's CDR3 is CASSEGHEQFF.

This clonotype is deemed large by its frequency. This chain uses TRBV5-5 with TRBJ2-7; lacking DNA, the TRBD1 call made by TCRdb goes unchecked. The germline V gene has CDR1 SGHKS and CDR2 YYEKEE (reference sequence). The CDR3 loop spans 14 amino acids. The CDR3 sequence: CASSFAGGTYEQYF. The full variable domain, in which reference TRBV5-5 and TRBJ2-7 provide the parts outside the CDR3, is DAGVTQSPTHLIKTRGQQVTLRCSPISGHKSVSWYQQVLGQGPQFIFQYYEKEERGRGNFPDRFSARQFPNYSSELNVNALLLGDSALYLCASSFAGGTYEQYFGPGTRLTVT.

This clonotype ranks as medium-sized in terms of frequency. This chain uses TRBV29-1 with TRBJ2-7; with no DNA, the TCRdb D assignment of TRBD2 cannot be verified. This CDR3 is 12 amino acids long. Germline V lookup: CDR1 SQVTM, CDR2 ANQGSEA. CDR3 protein: CSVEEGGEEQYF.